These 13 T cell receptor beta chains were all obtained from the same sample, sequenced in a study of cytomegalovirus exposure and HLA in healthy donors. Vbeta (60) and Jbeta (13) primers were used in the PCR. Produced via immunoSEQ multiplex PCR; TCRdb's table is partial and in-frame only. The sample lists more than 95,000 clones, roughly 15% occurring once. Sequencing used PBMCs. The source is a female donor in good health and CMV-seronegative.

This chain uses TRBV2 with TRBJ1-4; D ambiguous. The CDR3 covers 13 residues. Germline CDR1 is SNHLY and CDR2 is FYNNEI. V was clipped by 6 bases and J by 2 bases, with 7 bases between them. In DNA, the CDR3 is TGTGCCAGCAGGGGGAGGACTAATGAAAAACTGTTTTTT. This encodes CASRGRTNEKLFF.

The gene calls are TRBV9 and TRBJ1-3; D is uncertain. The V gene lost 0 bases and the J gene lost 0 bases, with 7 bases spanning the gap. CDR3 length: 15 residues. The V gene's germline CDR1 is SGDLS and CDR2 YYNGEE. The CDR3 coding sequence is TGTGCCAGCAGCGTAGCCACAGACTCTGGAAACACCATATATTTT. Its translation is CASSVATDSGNTIYF.

The chain employs TRBV6-1 and TRBJ1-5; D is uncertain. V was trimmed by 2 bases and J by 0 bases, leaving 11 bases between them. Germline V gives CDR1 MNHNS, CDR2 SASEGT. The CDR3 is 16 residues long. CDR3 loop: CASSELRGSSNQPQHF. Written as DNA, the CDR3 is TGTGCCAGCAGTGAATTGCGGGGTAGTAGCAATCAGCCCCAGCATTTT.

There are a few counts of this clone. The V gene is TRBV7-9, the J gene TRBJ1-2; the match to TRBD1 covers 7 bases. This CDR3 has 16 residues. The junction had 13 bases not matched to a gene; V was cut back by 5 bases and J by 4 bases. The germline V gene encodes CDR1 SEHNR and CDR2 FQNEAQ (reference sequence). The CDR3 reads CASSHIPGTAIYGYTF. The CDR3 DNA is TGTGCCAGCAGCCATATCCCCGGGACAGCCATCTATGGCTACACCTTC.

This clone was detected a few times. The genes are TRBV29-1 and TRBJ2-2; 8 positions match TRBD1. The CDR3 spans 13 residues. V shed 7 bases, J shed 5 bases, and the junction held 6 bases outside the gene matches. In germline, CDR1 is SQVTM, CDR2 ANQGSEA. CDR3 amino acids: CSAGTGATGELFF. Here the CDR3 DNA reads TGCAGCGCCGGGACAGGTGCGACCGGGGAGCTGTTTTTT.

The rearrangement uses TRBV6-6 and TRBJ1-5, with TRBD1 matching 9 bases. Germline-derived CDR1 and CDR2 are MNHNY and SVGAGI (reference sequence). CDR3 size: 13 residues. Trimming took 7 bases from V and 5 from J; bases not matched to a gene: 3. The DNA of the CDR3 is TGTGCCAGCACCTGGACAGGGGATCAGCCCCAGCATTTT. It specifies CASTWTGDQPQHF.

V gene TRBV18 combines with J gene TRBJ2-7, with TRBD1 as a possible D gene (5 bases). The germline CDR1 and CDR2 sequences are KGHSH and LQKENI. The CDR3 spans 12 residues. Deletions cut 6 bases from V and 0 bases from J, with 6 bases between. CDR3 region: CASSGHSYEQYF. The DNA for the CDR3 is TGTGCCAGCTCCGGACACTCCTACGAGCAGTACTTC.

This clone occurred a few times. The gene calls are TRBV9 and TRBJ2-5, with 8 nucleotides matching TRBD2. The CDR3 spans 17 residues. J lost 3 bases, V lost 4 bases, and 14 bases had no gene match. CDR1 SGDLS and CDR2 YYNGEE come from the germline V gene. In DNA form, the CDR3 reads TGTGCCAGCAGCCCACCTTCAGGAGCGGGGGCAAAAGAGACCCAGTACTTC. Amino acid sequence: CASSPPSGAGAKETQYF.

CDR3 DNA sequence: TGCGCCAGCAGCCAACGTAGCCGGGCCGGGGAGCTGTTTTTT. This translates into CASSQRSRAGELFF. The chain uses TRBV4-3 and TRBJ2-2; D not certain. Germline loops: CDR1 LGHNA, CDR2 YSLEER. V was pared by 2 bases and J by 6 bases, with 10 bases between. This CDR3 is 14 amino acids long.

The rearrangement uses TRBV18 and TRBJ2-2, with TRBD2 matching 8 bases. V lost 2 bases, J lost 1 base, and 15 bases stayed unmatched. Germline CDR1 reads KGHSH; CDR2 reads LQKENI. The CDR3 is 20 amino acids. CDR3 in DNA: TGTGCCAGCTCACCAGTCCTAGGCGGGAGGCCGTTCGGGAACACCGGGGAGCTGTTTTTT. This gives the protein CASSPVLGGRPFGNTGELFF.

This clone has just a few counts. V gene TRBV29-1 combines with J gene TRBJ2-6, with D perhaps TRBD2 (6 bases). There are 13 residues in the CDR3. CDR1 and CDR2 from the germline V gene are SQVTM and ANQGSEA. Trimming pared 7 bases from V and 0 bases from J, leaving 7 bases between. CDR3 coding DNA: TGCAGCGCGGAGGGCTCTGGGGCCAACGTCCTGACTTTC. This sequence encodes CSAEGSGANVLTF.

This clone was seen more than once but under ten times. The rearrangement joins TRBV7-9 to TRBJ2-5; 7 bases map to TRBD1. Unmatched junction bases numbered 2, after V lost 1 base and J lost 3 bases. This CDR3 is 14 amino acids long. CDR1 SEHNR and CDR2 FQNEAQ come from the germline V gene (reference sequence). This CDR3 reads CASSLGQGEETQYF. CDR3 sequence (DNA): TGTGCCAGCAGCTTAGGGCAGGGGGAAGAGACCCAGTACTTC.

This clone was counted between two and nine times. The chain carries TRBV6-1 and TRBJ1-4; TRBD1 agrees at 8 bases. Germline trimming cut 4 bases from V and 0 bases from J; bases unmatched to any gene: 4. CDR3 length equals 16 residues. The V gene's germline CDR1 is MNHNS and CDR2 SASEGT. The CDR3 is CASSGTGGATNEKLFF. CDR3 nucleotides: TGTGCCAGCAGTGGAACAGGGGGAGCAACTAATGAAAAACTGTTTTTT.